This T cell receptor (beta chain) was sequenced during a study of OX40 agonist ivuxolimab in advanced cancers. This clone occurred once. Measured with immunoSEQ multiplex PCR; TCRdb has only the in-frame clones, and not every one. This sample carries about 69,000 clones, roughly 92% of them seen once, and the ten largest clones take under 0.35%. Trimming shortened V by 3 bases and J by 2 bases, and 22 bases separated the two germline ends. Per germline, CDR1 LNHDA and CDR2 SQIVND (reference sequence). The CDR3 sequence is 18 residues long. The sequence was obtained from an adult with an advanced solid tumor such as melanoma, head and neck, liver or kidney cancer. This chain links TRBV19 with TRBJ1-1; D not certain. The input for sequencing was CD4+ or CD8+ T cells sorted from blood, taken in a trial of the OX40 agonist ivuxolimab. The CDR3 DNA reads as TGTGCCAGTAGTATGTCGTTCGTCCGTTCATCCCTAAACACTGAAGCTTTCTTT. As protein: CASSMSFVRSSLNTEAFF. The full variable domain, with the rest looked up from reference TRBV19 and TRBJ1-1, is DGGITQSPKYLFRKEGQNVTLSCEQNLNHDAMYWYRQDPGQGLRLIYYSQIVNDFQKGDIAEGYSVSREKKESFPLTVTSAQKNPTAFYLCASSMSFVRSSLNTEAFFGQGTRLTVV.